This T cell receptor beta chain was sequenced for a study of T-cell reconstitution after alpha-beta-depleted transplantation in children. Preparing the TCRbeta library involved the use of unique molecular identifiers. TCRdb ran MiXCR on the PCR reads and lists one entry per CDR3 protein. The repertoire holds about 270,000 distinct CDR3 sequences, with more than 8% as singletons. V was clipped by 3 bases and J by 7 bases, with 12 bases between them. There are 14 residues in the CDR3. Germline assignment: CDR1 ENHRY and CDR2 SYGVKD. The chain has TRBV10-3 and TRBJ1-4; no definite D call. The TCR originated in a human donor who donated a stem cell graft to a child with SCID. Specimen: PBMCs from the stem cell graft donor, collected from the stem cell graft. This chain's CDR3 is CAISESQWGEKLFF. CDR3 DNA: TGTGCCATCAGTGAAAGCCAGTGGGGTGAAAAACTGTTTTTT.